The next 7 T cell receptor beta chains were all read from a single sample in a study of somatic mutations in cytotoxic T cells in rheumatoid arthritis (TCRdb year 2017). Libraries were made using the immunoSEQ multiplex PCR assay. TCRdb retrieved this table from immuneACCESS and kept in-frame rearrangements only. Not all clones are present; in checked studies, unresolved V genes account for under half, and no reason is known for the remainder. The sample profile shows roughly 19,000 clones; 85% to 90% of them were found once. Jointly, the top ten make up about 20% of the sample. Input material: CD8+ T cells sorted from blood. The receptors derive from a woman between 50 and 59 years old in good health.

The rearrangement links TRBV9 to TRBJ2-3; the match to TRBD2 covers 11 bases. V dropped 3 bases and J dropped 0; count of bases not matched to a gene: 3. Germline CDR1 SGDLS, CDR2 YYNGEE. The CDR3 is made up of 16 amino acids. CDR3 residues: CASSGLAGGSTDTQYF. The DNA for the CDR3 is TGTGCCAGCAGCGGATTAGCGGGGGGGAGCACAGATACGCAGTATTTT.

The chain joins TRBV6-4 to TRBJ2-3; 9 positions match TRBD2. The CDR3 consists of 14 residues. With V trimmed by 10 bases and J by 0 bases, 5 bases remained unmatched. Per germline, CDR1 MRHNA and CDR2 SNTAGT. Written as DNA, the CDR3 is TGTGCCACCAGCGCGGGGGGGAGCACAGATACGCAGTATTTT. Protein product: CATSAGGSTDTQYF.

This chain connects TRBV7-2 to TRBJ1-1; 8 positions match TRBD1. Germline values: CDR1 SGHTA, CDR2 FQGNSA. V dropped 5 bases and J dropped 3; count of bases not matched to a gene: 8. CDR3 length: 15 residues. CDR3: CASSTNQGAYTEAFF. The CDR3 bases are TGTGCCAGCAGCACCAATCAGGGGGCCTACACTGAAGCTTTCTTT.

V is TRBV9 and J is TRBJ1-5; 9 bases line up with TRBD1. The CDR3 is 16 residues long. Germline trimming cut 0 bases from V and 5 bases from J; bases unmatched to any gene: 6. Germline V gene sequence: CDR1 SGDLS, CDR2 YYNGEE. As DNA, the CDR3 is TGTGCCAGCAGCGTAGGTGGGACAGGGCATGATCAGCCCCAGCATTTT. This codes for CASSVGGTGHDQPQHF.

This chain connects TRBV4-2 to TRBJ2-2; no clear D gene. V was pared by 8 bases and J by 1 base, with 8 bases between. This CDR3 has 13 amino acids. The germline V gene encodes CDR1 LGHNA and CDR2 YNFKEQ. The CDR3 nucleotides are TGTGCCAGCGCGACGGGGAACACCGGGGAGCTGTTTTTT. It encodes CASATGNTGELFF.

This chain joins TRBV6-1 and TRBJ1-3; 7 bases are a match to TRBD1. V gave up 8 bases and J gave up 0 bases; unmatched junction bases: 7. CDR1 MNHNS and CDR2 SASEGT come from the germline V gene. CDR3 size: 15 residues. Here the CDR3 DNA reads TGTGCCAGCGCTGGACAGGAAGACTCTGGAAACACCATATATTTT. Its protein is CASAGQEDSGNTIYF.

The gene calls are TRBV10-2 and TRBJ2-1, with D unclear. Trimming cost V 2 bases and J 0 bases, with 14 bases left between them. CDR3 length: 17 amino acids. Germline lookup yields CDR1 WSHSY and CDR2 SAAADI. The CDR3 DNA is TGCGCCAGCAGTGAGGAGTGGGCTGCTGCCTCCTACAATGAGCAGTTCTTC. It specifies CASSEEWAAASYNEQFF.